This T cell receptor beta chain was captured in a study of cytomegalovirus exposure and HLA in healthy donors. Study findings and constraints: Per published reports, the classifier diagnosed cytomegalovirus status with high specificity and sensitivity. The authors later linked a missense DCLRE1C variant to TCR beta V- and J-gene trimming. A list of more than 150 TCR beta chains associated with cytomegalovirus was given.

The sample holds a few counts of this clone. The target antigen is unknown. The CDR3 length is 16 residues. With 4 bases clipped from V and 5 bases from J, the junction kept 13 bases outside the gene matches. Germline V CDR1 and CDR2: SGHAT, FQNNGV. Primers for the PCR totalled 60 Vbeta and 13 Jbeta. Only in-frame clones appear in the TCRdb table, and some are missing; sequencing was by immunoSEQ multiplex PCR. The data show under 150,000 clones, with more than 60% seen just once and around 1.8% held by the top ten. Specimen: PBMCs. This receptor was taken from a woman between 35 and 50 years old in good health and CMV-seronegative. The gene calls are TRBV11-2 and TRBJ2-7; 8 positions match TRBD2. CDR3 bases: TGTGCCAGCAGCTCCCTTAAAAGCGGGAGTAAAAACGAGCAGTACTTC. Protein product: CASSSLKSGSKNEQYF. Together with reference TRBV11-2 and TRBJ2-7, the CDR3 gives the full variable domain: EAGVAQSPRYKIIEKRQSVAFWCNPISGHATLYWYQQILGQGPKLLIQFQNNGVVDDSQLPKDRFSAERLKGVDSTLKIQPAKLEDSAVYLCASSSLKSGSKNEQYFGPGTRLTVT.